Below, 23 T cell receptor beta chains from the same sample are listed, as sequenced in a study of blood T cell repertoires in COVID-19. Some clones are missing from TCRdb's copy, which holds only in-frame ones; the method was immunoSEQ multiplex PCR. The table lists 120,000 to 150,000 clones, roughly 86% of them singletons. Specimen: peripheral blood. Receptors originate from a woman aged 55-70 years with acute or convalescent COVID-19.

The J gene is TRBJ1-5, the V gene TRBV6-5, with no clear D. The CDR3 extends over 12 amino acids. CDR1 MNHEY and CDR2 SVGAGI come from the germline V gene. Trimming left V 7 bases short and J 2 bases short, with 6 bases between. CDR3 region: CASKSGNQPQHF. The DNA of the CDR3 is TGTGCCAGCAAGAGTGGCAATCAGCCCCAGCATTTT.

The CDR3 loop is CASSLAGTEAFF. CDR3 nucleotide sequence: TGTGCCAGCAGTTTGGCAGGTACTGAAGCTTTCTTT. The chain employs TRBV12-3 or TRBV12-4 and TRBJ1-1; no firm D call. Deletions cut 3 bases from V and 5 bases from J, with 7 bases between. The CDR3 contains 12 residues.

This chain joins TRBV14 and TRBJ2-1, with 10 bases aligning to TRBD1. V lost 3 bases, J lost 3 bases, and 8 bases stayed unmatched. CDR3 length equals 17 residues. The germline CDR1 and CDR2 sequences are SGHDN and FVKESK. The CDR3 spells CASSHLAGTGVYNEQFF. For the CDR3, the DNA is TGTGCCAGCAGCCATTTGGCCGGGACAGGGGTCTACAATGAGCAGTTCTTC.

This chain links TRBV25-1 with TRBJ2-1; 8 bases agree with TRBD2. This CDR3 is 15 amino acids long. V lost 3 bases to trimming and J lost 6 bases; unmatched junction nucleotides: 7. CDR1 MGHDK and CDR2 SYGVNS come from the germline V gene. The CDR3 reads CASSDYPGGPNEQFF. CDR3 bases: TGTGCCAGCAGTGACTATCCGGGGGGGCCCAATGAGCAGTTCTTC. Full variable domain (rest looked up from reference TRBV25-1 and TRBJ2-1): EADIYQTPRYLVIGTGKKITLECSQTMGHDKMYWYQQDPGMELHLIHYSYGVNSTEKGDLSSESTVSRIRTEHFPLTLESARPSHTSQYLCASSDYPGGPNEQFFGPGTRLTVL.

V gene TRBV6-1 combines with J gene TRBJ1-6; D not certain. Germline V gene lookup returns CDR1 MNHNS and CDR2 SASEGT. There are 18 residues in the CDR3. The germline V and J ends were trimmed by 0 bases and 4 bases, with 16 bases remaining between them. The CDR3 reads CASSEALTFGGYNSPLHF. The CDR3 DNA is TGTGCCAGCAGTGAAGCGCTCACTTTTGGAGGGTATAATTCACCCCTCCACTTT.

The chain is built from TRBV11-2 and TRBJ1-2; D is undetermined. The CDR3 spans 13 residues. CDR1 is SGHAT and CDR2 is FQNNGV in the germline V gene. Deletions cut 5 bases from V and 3 bases from J, with 10 bases between. CDR3: CASSPGVDYGYTF. CDR3 nucleotide sequence: TGTGCCAGCAGCCCCGGGGTCGACTATGGCTACACCTTC.

The chain has TRBV28 and TRBJ1-5; no firm D call. This CDR3 has 13 amino acids. Germline V gives CDR1 MDHEN, CDR2 SYDVKM. The V gene lost 1 base and the J gene lost 8 bases, with 9 bases spanning the gap. This CDR3 reads CASSLLRVEPQHF. The CDR3 bases are TGTGCCAGCAGTTTATTGCGGGTCGAGCCCCAGCATTTT.

The chain links TRBV5-1 to TRBJ1-6, with TRBD1 as a possible D gene (6 bases). The CDR3 contains 17 residues. The germline V gene encodes CDR1 SGHRS and CDR2 YFSETQ. V shed 4 bases and J shed 4 bases, with 18 bases lying between them. CDR3: CASSQGHGGAYNSPLHF. In DNA, the CDR3 is TGCGCCAGCAGCCAGGGGCATGGGGGCGCATATAATTCACCCCTCCACTTT. Complete variable domain (other parts from reference TRBV5-1 and TRBJ1-6): KAGVTQTPRYLIKTRGQQVTLSCSPISGHRSVSWYQQTPGQGLQFLFEYFSETQRNKGNFPGRFSGRQFSNSRSEMNVSTLELGDSALYLCASSQGHGGAYNSPLHFGNGTRLTVT.

The CDR3 here is CASSQDVRGGKIGELFF. The CDR3 nucleotides are TGCGCCAGCAGCCAAGATGTGCGGGGGGGAAAAATCGGGGAGCTGTTTTTT. This sequence joins TRBV4-3 and TRBJ2-2; 9 nucleotides line up with TRBD2. The ends lost 0 bases at V and 7 bases at J; junction bases unmatched: 9. Per germline, CDR1 LGHNA and CDR2 YSLEER. The CDR3 loop spans 17 amino acids.

J is TRBJ1-5 and V is TRBV28, with TRBD1 matching over 9 bases. V was pared by 7 bases and J by 5 bases, with 9 bases of the junction left unmatched. Looked up from germline, CDR1 is MDHEN and CDR2 is SYDVKM. The CDR3 totals 15 residues. CDR3 bases: TGTGCCAGCACCGATTGGACAGGGGAGGATCAGCCCCAGCATTTT. This gives the protein CASTDWTGEDQPQHF. The variable domain in full, with the rest retrieved from reference TRBV28 and TRBJ1-5, is DVKVTQSSRYLVKRTGEKVFLECVQDMDHENMFWYRQDPGLGLRLIYFSYDVKMKEKGDIPEGYSVSREKKERFSLILESASTNQTSMYLCASTDWTGEDQPQHFGDGTRLSIL.

V and J are TRBV11-2 and TRBJ2-1; TRBD2 matches at 10 bases. The CDR3 contains 15 residues. V lost 1 base, J lost 3 bases, and 0 bases stayed unmatched. The V gene's germline CDR1 is SGHAT and CDR2 FQNNGV. The CDR3 region is CASSLVAGGYNEQFF. CDR3 DNA: TGTGCCAGCAGCTTAGTAGCGGGGGGCTACAATGAGCAGTTCTTC.

The chain links TRBV7-2 to TRBJ2-5, with TRBD2 matching 7 bases. V trimming: 6 bases; J trimming: 2 bases; junction bases outside the gene matches: 9. The CDR3 covers 15 residues. CDR1 is SGHTA and CDR2 is FQGNSA in the germline V gene. The CDR3 nucleotides read TGTGCCAGCAGGCCCGCCGCGGGGGTTCAAGAGACCCAGTACTTC. Encoded protein: CASRPAAGVQETQYF.

This clone has more than one count but fewer than ten. This rearrangement joins TRBV2 to TRBJ2-7, with D perhaps TRBD1 (5 bases). Trimming cost V 3 bases and J 2 bases, with 14 bases left between them. This CDR3 contains 15 residues. Per germline, CDR1 SNHLY and CDR2 FYNNEI. CDR3 DNA: TGTGCCAGCAGTGAGCAACAGGACACCGCCTACGAGCAGTACTTC. It encodes CASSEQQDTAYEQYF.

The rearrangement uses TRBV18 and TRBJ2-7; 8 bases map to TRBD2. Germline loops: CDR1 KGHSH, CDR2 LQKENI. Trimming cost V 4 bases and J 2 bases; bases outside gene matches: 13. The length of the CDR3 is 17 residues. This CDR3 is CASSRGTGTSTPYEQYF. CDR3 DNA sequence: TGTGCCAGCTCACGAGGAACCGGGACTAGTACACCCTACGAGCAGTACTTC.

The chain has TRBV7-2 and TRBJ2-4; D uncertain. The V gene lost 1 base and the J gene lost 6 bases, with 10 bases spanning the gap. This CDR3 has 14 amino acids. Germline loops: CDR1 SGHTA, CDR2 FQGNSA. CDR3 in DNA: TGTGCCAGCAGCTTAGTGAGGAATCCAAACATTCAGTACTTC. The encoded protein is CASSLVRNPNIQYF.

The chain carries TRBV10-1 and TRBJ2-7; 8 nucleotides line up with TRBD2. After removal of 3 bases from V and 5 bases from J, the junction contained 12 bases not matched to a gene. Germline CDR1 is WNHNN and CDR2 is SYGVQD (reference sequence). The CDR3 is 16 amino acids. Here the CDR3 reads CASSDPRGGLGDEQYF. CDR3 nucleotide sequence: TGCGCCAGCAGTGATCCCCGCGGGGGGCTCGGGGACGAGCAGTACTTC.

This clone occurred a few times. The chain couples TRBV2 to TRBJ2-7, with TRBD2 matching 9 bases. CDR1 SNHLY and CDR2 FYNNEI come from the germline V gene. CDR3 length: 18 amino acids. The junction had 21 bases not matched to a gene; V was cut back by 7 bases and J by 5 bases. The CDR3 DNA reads as TGTGCCAGCAAAGATGGGCTAGCGGGGCCGTCGCGAGGAGACGAGCAGTACTTC. The encoded protein is CASKDGLAGPSRGDEQYF.

The V call is TRBV6-2 or TRBV6-3, the J call TRBJ2-1; 8 nucleotides line up with TRBD2. Germline CDR1 is MNHEY and CDR2 is SVGEGT. V lost 5 bases, J lost 6 bases, and 9 bases stayed unmatched. The CDR3 has 15 amino acids. CDR3 bases: TGTGCCAGCAGTCCCCGGACTAGCTTCGGCAATGAGCAGTTCTTC. It encodes CASSPRTSFGNEQFF.

The chain is built from TRBV12-5 and TRBJ1-4; TRBD1 agrees at 7 bases. Looked up from germline, CDR1 is LGHNT and CDR2 is FRNRAP. This CDR3 region has 14 residues. Germline trimming cut 7 bases from V and 8 bases from J; bases unmatched to any gene: 10. CDR3 protein: CASAQQGIGEKLFF. CDR3 DNA: TGTGCTAGTGCCCAACAGGGGATCGGGGAAAAACTGTTTTTT.

This chain connects TRBV2 to TRBJ1-1; 11 bases fit TRBD1. Trimming cost V 8 bases and J 7 bases; bases outside gene matches: 6. Germline lookup yields CDR1 SNHLY and CDR2 FYNNEI. The CDR3 loop spans 13 amino acids. The CDR3 is CASHRTGGIEAFF. CDR3 nucleotides: TGTGCCAGCCACAGGACAGGGGGCATTGAAGCTTTCTTT.

The chain carries TRBV7-9 and TRBJ2-7; D is perhaps TRBD2 (5 bases). V was pared by 4 bases and J by 2 bases, with 12 bases between. The CDR3 spans 14 residues. Germline V gives CDR1 SEHNR, CDR2 FQNEAQ (reference sequence). CDR3 sequence (DNA): TGTGCCAGCAGCTCGCGGGTGGAAACCTACGAGCAGTACTTC. This encodes CASSSRVETYEQYF.

The V gene is TRBV5-4, the J gene TRBJ1-4; D ambiguous. Germline CDR1 reads SGHNT; CDR2 reads YYREEE (reference sequence). CDR3 length equals 15 residues. Trimming shortened V by 1 base and J by 5 bases, and 12 bases separated the two germline ends. The CDR3 DNA follows: TGTGCCAGCAGCTTGCAGGCAGGCGGGAATGAAAAACTGTTTTTT. Translation: CASSLQAGGNEKLFF.

In nucleotides, the CDR3 is TGTGCCAGCAGCTGGAGCGGAGATCAGCCCCAGCATTTT. It yields the protein CASSWSGDQPQHF. This chain joins TRBV5-6 and TRBJ1-5; unclear D gene. V was clipped by 3 bases and J by 5 bases, with 9 bases between them. Germline V CDR1 and CDR2: SGHDT, YYEEEE. The CDR3 runs to 13 residues.